The present entry profiles one TCR beta chain with its context. Its antigen is as yet unknown. Sequence at one end of the junction differs from germline and may be a read error. The record originates from a study of prognosis after radiotherapy for stage I lung cancer. The CDR3 consists of 14 residues. CDR1 and CDR2 from the germline V gene are MNHNS and SASEGT. Two-round multiplex PCR amplified TCR beta CDR3 from genomic DNA. Round one of PCR was performed, and it used primers specific to each TRBV and TRBJ gene. PCR's second round employed universal primers. Each CDR3 protein gets one entry after TCRdb re-called the multiplex PCR reads with MiXCR. The sample has approximately 22,000 distinct CDR3 sequences; about 42% are singletons. Notes on the study in general: Determination of whether the expanded TCR clones were tumor-specific was not performed. Shannon entropy (measured after stereotactic body radiation therapy) was lower in patients who went on to develop distant metastases.

The specimen was PBMCs, collected before or after stereotactic body radiation therapy (not recorded which). This chain uses TRBV6-1 with TRBJ1-1; no definite D call. The origin of this receptor is a donor aged 50 or older with non-small cell lung cancer. CDR3 in amino acids: CASSLGRGSTEAFF. CDR3 nucleotide sequence: TGTGCCAGCAGCCTAGGGCGCGGTTCTACTGAGGCTTTCTTT.